This T cell receptor (beta chain) came from a study of cytomegalovirus exposure and HLA in healthy donors. Separation from the approximately 670-subject first cohort characterized the approximately 120-subject validation cohort, to which the donors belonged. This clone showed up just once. Method: immunoSEQ multiplex PCR; TCRdb's copy keeps in-frame clones and lacks some. The sample contains roughly 130,000 clones, approximately 89% of which appear only once. Trimming stripped 6 bases from V and 0 bases from J, with 12 bases between. Germline V gives CDR1 MNHEY, CDR2 SVGAGI. CDR3 size: 14 residues. The TCR comes from a man aged 25 to 40 in good health and CMV-seronegative. The chain is built from TRBV6-5 and TRBJ2-7; maybe TRBD1 (6 bases). The sequenced sample was PBMCs. The CDR3 loop reads CASSHDRISYEQYF. CDR3 nucleotide sequence: TGTGCCAGCAGCCACGACAGGATCTCCTACGAGCAGTACTTC.